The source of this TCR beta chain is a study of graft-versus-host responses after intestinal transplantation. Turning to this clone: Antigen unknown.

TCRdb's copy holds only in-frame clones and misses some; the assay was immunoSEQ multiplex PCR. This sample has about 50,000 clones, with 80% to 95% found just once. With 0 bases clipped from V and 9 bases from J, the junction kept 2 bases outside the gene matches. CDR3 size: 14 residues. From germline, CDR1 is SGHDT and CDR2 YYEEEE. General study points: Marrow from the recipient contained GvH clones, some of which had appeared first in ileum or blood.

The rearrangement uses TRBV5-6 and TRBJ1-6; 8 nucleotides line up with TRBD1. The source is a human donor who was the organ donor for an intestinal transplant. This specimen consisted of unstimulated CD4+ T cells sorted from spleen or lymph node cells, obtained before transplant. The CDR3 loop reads CASSLVQGGSPLHF. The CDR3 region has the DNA TGTGCCAGCAGCTTGGTACAGGGGGGTTCACCCCTCCACTTT.